This is a list of T cell receptor beta chains from one sample in a study of T-cell memory formation after mild COVID-19. TCRdb reprocessed the 5' RACE reads via MiXCR and lists one record per CDR3 protein. Of about 360,000 distinct CDR3 sequences in the sample, 10% to 15% were seen once. The sequenced material came from PBMCs or a T cell subset sorted from them (not recorded which). These receptors all stem from a young man who had mild COVID-19 (a few samples of this study predate the infection). Cell type and time point are not known. Both conserved end residues are part of each CDR3. D genes are given only for firm matches. Clone sizes are given selectively: once, few, many, or a class where the clone is expanded.

TRBV5-1	-	-	TRBJ1-6	14	TGCGCCAGCAGCTTCCCACAAACGAATTCACCCCTCCACTTT	CASSFPQTNSPLHF
TRBV6-5	few	-	TRBJ2-3	16	TGTGCCAGCAGTGGATGGGCGGCCCGCGGGGCGGATACGCAGTATTTT	CASSGWAARGADTQYF
TRBV6-2/TRBV6-3	-	TRBD1	TRBJ2-3	14	TGTGCCAGCAGTGACGGGACAGGCACAGATACGCAGTATTTT	CASSDGTGTDTQYF
TRBV7-9	many	-	TRBJ2-7	14	TGTGCCAGCAGCCCCCGACAGGAATCCCACGAGCAGTACTTC	CASSPRQESHEQYF
TRBV11-3	few	-	TRBJ2-1	15	TGTGCCAGCAGCTTAGGTTGGGGGGGGGCCAATGAGCAGTTCTTC	CASSLGWGGANEQFF
TRBV4-3	few	-	TRBJ2-5	12	TGCGCCAGCAGCCCTCAAACAGAGACCCAGTACTTC	CASSPQTETQYF
TRBV5-1	medium-sized	-	TRBJ2-4	17	TGCGCCAGCAGCTTGGCTTTTGAGAAGGCAGCCAAAAACATTCAGTACTTC	CASSLAFEKAAKNIQYF
TRBV12-3/TRBV12-4	-	-	TRBJ2-2	14	TGTGCCAGCAGATCCGGACAAGACACCGGGGAGCTGTTTTTT	CASRSGQDTGELFF
TRBV7-2	few	-	TRBJ2-5	13	TGTGCCAGCAGCTCCTCCCGTGGGGAGACCCAGTACTTC	CASSSSRGETQYF
TRBV6-5	-	TRBD1	TRBJ1-6	13	TGTGCCAGCAGTGGGGACAGTAATTCACCCCTCCACTTT	CASSGDSNSPLHF
TRBV7-3	-	TRBD1	TRBJ2-3	16	TGTGCCAGCAGCAGGGGACAGGGGTCTAGCACAGATACGCAGTATTTT	CASSRGQGSSTDTQYF
TRBV12-3/TRBV12-4	-	-	TRBJ2-1	14	TGTGCCAGCAGTCAGGGGGGGAAGTACAATGAGCAGTTCTTC	CASSQGGKYNEQFF
TRBV4-2	-	TRBD2	TRBJ2-1	17	TGTGCCAGCAGCCAAAGTGTAGCGGGGCGGTCCTACAATGAGCAGTTCTTC	CASSQSVAGRSYNEQFF
TRBV28	-	-	TRBJ2-1	13	TGTGCCAGCATCACTGGCTCCTACAATGAGCAGTTCTTC	CASITGSYNEQFF
TRBV5-5	few	-	TRBJ1-1	12	TGTGCCAGCAGCCCCCGGACAGCGGAAGCTTTCTTT	CASSPRTAEAFF
TRBV5-1	-	-	TRBJ1-1	15	TGCGCCAGCAGCGGGGGCAGTGTTATTGGCACTGAAGCTTTCTTT	CASSGGSVIGTEAFF
TRBV20-1	many	TRBD2	TRBJ2-1	14	TGCAGTGCTAGAAATAGCGGGGGGGCCGATGAGCAGTTCTTC	CSARNSGGADEQFF
TRBV18	few	TRBD2	TRBJ2-3	17	TGTGCCAGCTCACCACCAACGGCGGGGGGCCTAACAGATACGCAGTATTTT	CASSPPTAGGLTDTQYF
TRBV2	-	-	TRBJ1-1	13	TGTGCCAGCAGGGAAACAGGTTACACTGAAGCTTTCTTT	CASRETGYTEAFF
TRBV7-3	few	TRBD1	TRBJ1-6	17	TGTGCCAGCAGCTTAAGACCGGACAGGGCCGGGAATTCACCCCTCCACTTT	CASSLRPDRAGNSPLHF
TRBV24-1	few	TRBD2	TRBJ2-5	13	TGTGCCACCAGTAGAGCGGGGGACGGGACCCAGTACTTC	CATSRAGDGTQYF
TRBV11-2	few	-	TRBJ1-1	12	TGTGCCAGCAGCTTAGACCTCACTGAAGCTTTCTTT	CASSLDLTEAFF
TRBV21-1	-	-	TRBJ1-1	13	TGTGCCAGCAGCAACCGGGACAGGGTCGAAGCTTTCTTT	CASSNRDRVEAFF
TRBV6-5	-	-	TRBJ2-6	12	TGTGCCAGTGGGCCTGGGGCCAACGTCCTGACTTTC	CASGPGANVLTF
TRBV28	-	-	TRBJ1-2	15	TGTGCCAGCAGTTTCCGGGGGGACCCTCCTTATGGCTACACCTTC	CASSFRGDPPYGYTF
TRBV6-1	few	-	TRBJ2-5	13	TGTGCCAGCAGAGGACTAAGCTCGGAGACCCAGTACTTC	CASRGLSSETQYF
TRBV12-3/TRBV12-4	-	-	TRBJ2-2	14	TGTGCCAGCAGTTTGGGGGAAAGGATCGGGGAGCTGTTTTTT	CASSLGERIGELFF
TRBV11-1	-	-	TRBJ1-2	16	TGTGCCAGCAGCTTTTCGGGACGCAACCCGGATTATGGCTACACCTTC	CASSFSGRNPDYGYTF
TRBV7-7	many	-	TRBJ2-5	15	TGTGCCAGCAGCTTAGTTGGTAGCGGTGCGGAGACCCAGTACTTC	CASSLVGSGAETQYF
TRBV19	-	TRBD1	TRBJ1-2	16	TGTGCCAGTAGTGGGCCAAGGACAGGGGAGAACTATGGCTACACCTTC	CASSGPRTGENYGYTF
TRBV6-6	-	TRBD1	TRBJ1-5	16	TGTGCCAGCAGAGCGTCGGGACAGGGAATCAATCAGCCCCAGCATTTT	CASRASGQGINQPQHF
TRBV9	-	TRBD1	TRBJ1-3	16	TGTGCCAGCAGCGTAGCACGGACAGGGGCTGGAAACACCATATATTTT	CASSVARTGAGNTIYF
TRBV6-4	-	-	TRBJ2-1	13	TGTGCCAGCAGTGGCGGGACAGTTAATGAGCAGTTCTTC	CASSGGTVNEQFF
TRBV5-6	-	-	TRBJ2-2	15	TGTGCCAGCAGCTCTACGGGGCTAGGGACCGGGGAGCTGTTTTTT	CASSSTGLGTGELFF
TRBV6-5	few	-	TRBJ1-1	15	TGTGCCAGCGGGGGGGAGGCCTGGCCTTACACTGAAGCTTTCTTT	CASGGEAWPYTEAFF
TRBV15	-	-	TRBJ1-2	11	TGTGCCACCAGCAGAGGGTATGGCTACACCTTC	CATSRGYGYTF
TRBV6-2/TRBV6-3	-	-	TRBJ2-2	13	TGTGCCAGCAGCCCAGGCCGTCTAACAGGGCTGTTTTTT	CASSPGRLTGLFF
TRBV19	-	-	TRBJ2-6	17	TGTGCCAGTGCAATGCGCCACAGGGTATCGGGGGCCAACGTCCTGACTTTC	CASAMRHRVSGANVLTF
TRBV7-8	-	-	TRBJ1-4	14	TGTGCCAGCAGCCCGCACAGGGTCTTAGAAAAACTGTTTTTT	CASSPHRVLEKLFF
TRBV20-1	few	TRBD2	TRBJ2-2	14	TGCAGTGCTAGTAGCGGGGGGGCCACCGGGGAGCTGTTTTTT	CSASSGGATGELFF
TRBV7-9	-	-	TRBJ1-5	13	TGTGCCAGCAGCTTAGCGGCGGGACAGCCCCAGCATTTT	CASSLAAGQPQHF
TRBV13	-	-	TRBJ2-7	19	TGTGCCAGCAGCTCCCGGACGGTGTTGGGGGGAGCGGAGGCTCGGGAGCAGTACTTC	CASSSRTVLGGAEAREQYF
TRBV6-2/TRBV6-3	many	TRBD2	TRBJ2-5	19	TGTGCCAGCAGTTACTCCGTTGGACTAGCGGGGGAAAGGAGGGAGACCCAGTACTTC	CASSYSVGLAGERRETQYF
TRBV6-2/TRBV6-3	few	-	TRBJ2-3	14	TGTGCCAGCAGTTACATTCGGGACACAGATACGCAGTATTTT	CASSYIRDTDTQYF
TRBV4-3	-	TRBD1	TRBJ1-6	17	TGCGCCAGCAGCCAAGATACCTACAGGACAGGGGATTCACCCCTCCACTTT	CASSQDTYRTGDSPLHF
TRBV6-5	few	-	TRBJ2-3	16	TGTGCCAGCAGTTACGGGGTGGGGGGGCGCACAGATACGCAGTATTTT	CASSYGVGGRTDTQYF
TRBV6-5	once	TRBD1	TRBJ1-5	15	TGTGCCAGATTATGGGGACAGAATAGCAATCAGCCCCAGCATTTT	CARLWGQNSNQPQHF